The 21 T cell receptor beta chains listed next were all sequenced from one sample in a study of identical twins. TCRdb ran MiXCR on the 5' RACE reads and lists one entry per CDR3 protein. The data hold under 400,000 distinct CDR3 sequences, with about 10% observed a single time. Sequenced: naive T cells sorted from blood. These receptor sequences come from a woman aged 45-59 years in good health.

V usage is TRBV12-3 or TRBV12-4 and J usage is TRBJ2-1, with 11 bases fitting TRBD2. The CDR3 spans 14 residues. With V trimmed by 6 bases and J by 7 bases, 5 bases remained unmatched. The CDR3 sequence: CASRLAGVWNEQFF. The CDR3 region has the DNA TGTGCCAGCAGACTAGCGGGAGTATGGAATGAGCAGTTCTTC.

As concerns this clonotype: This likely comes from a read error, as the CDR3 has no conserved phenylalanine or tryptophan at its end. V gene TRBV5-1 combines with J gene TRBJ1-1; possibly TRBD1 for D (6 bases). This CDR3 region has 13 residues. Trimming left V 2 bases short and J 7 bases short, with 12 bases between. Germline V gene data show CDR1 as SGHRS and CDR2 as YFSETQ. CDR3 amino acids: CASSFTGSGEAFS. The CDR3 bases are TGCGCCAGCAGCTTTACAGGGTCGGGTGAAGCTTTCTCT.

The chain uses TRBV5-5 and TRBJ1-6; a possible D gene is TRBD1 (5 bases). The CDR3 totals 17 residues. Looked up from germline, CDR1 is SGHKS and CDR2 is YYEKEE (reference sequence). With 7 bases removed from V and 9 bases from J, the gap between germline ends came to 26 bases. The CDR3 DNA reads as TGTGCCAGCGCTCTTCTTCCCTTGGACACGTCCATTTCACCCCTCCACTTT. Translated: CASALLPLDTSISPLHF.

In this sample, this clonotype turned up many times. The chain employs TRBV29-1 and TRBJ2-7, with no clear D. The CDR3 loop spans 11 amino acids. V lost 4 bases and J 9 bases, leaving 13 bases between the germline ends. Germline V CDR1 and CDR2: SQVTM, ANQGSEA. CDR3: CSVVGPDGQYV. As DNA, the CDR3 is TGCAGCGTTGTCGGGCCGGACGGGCAGTACGTC.

This clonotype showed up just a few times. This sequence joins TRBV12-3 or TRBV12-4 and TRBJ1-2; the D is unclear. The CDR3 has 15 residues. The V end was cut by 2 bases, the J end by 7 bases, with 17 bases between. The CDR3 sequence is CASSLPGSSGGGYTF. The CDR3 DNA follows: TGTGCCAGCAGTTTACCCGGGTCGTCCGGTGGTGGCTACACCTTC.

This clonotype was seen repeatedly, ten times or more. The CDR3 bases are TGTGCCAGCAGCCAAGATGTGGCCCACGGAGGGACCCAGTACTTC. Translation gives CASSQDVAHGGTQYF. The chain carries TRBV3-1 and TRBJ2-5, with D tentatively TRBD2 (5 bases). CDR1 is LGHDT and CDR2 is YNNKEL in the germline V gene (reference sequence). This CDR3 comprises 15 residues. Trimming left V 0 bases short and J 7 bases short, with 15 bases between.

The chain links TRBV2 to TRBJ2-1, with D perhaps assigned TRBD1 or TRBD2 (5 bases each). This CDR3 comprises 16 residues. Deletions cut 4 bases from V and 5 bases from J, with 18 bases between. Germline CDR1 reads SNHLY; CDR2 reads FYNNEI. CDR3: CASSVLGRGGDNEQFF. The DNA of the CDR3 is TGTGCCAGCAGTGTCCTGGGACGAGGAGGCGACAATGAGCAGTTCTTC.

This clonotype was counted many times. The rearrangement links TRBV15 to TRBJ2-7; D is undetermined. CDR1 LNHNV and CDR2 YYDKDF come from the germline V gene (reference sequence). The germline V and J ends were trimmed by 1 base and 3 bases, with 7 bases remaining between them. The CDR3 extends over 13 amino acids. CDR3 sequence reads: CATSRGIGYEQYV. The CDR3 nucleotides read TGTGCCACCAGCAGAGGGATAGGCTACGAGCAGTACGTC.

This clonotype was seen many times. The rearrangement uses TRBV5-5 and TRBJ2-1; D remains unclear. The germline V gene encodes CDR1 SGHKS and CDR2 YYEKEE (reference sequence). V lost 3 bases to trimming and J lost 10 bases, with 8 bases between them. This CDR3 comprises 11 residues. This CDR3 reads CASSSYGEQFF. CDR3 nucleotides: TGTGCCAGCAGCTCTTACGGGGAGCAGTTCTTC.

This clonotype was counted ten times or more. The chain recombines TRBV7-2 with TRBJ2-5; 8 nucleotides align to TRBD2. This CDR3 contains 14 residues. J gave up 4 bases and V 6 bases, and 7 bases lay outside the gene matches. Looked up from germline, CDR1 is SGHTA and CDR2 is FQGNSA. The CDR3 DNA reads TGTGCCAGCAGACAAGGGCTAGCGGGAGAGACCCAGTACTTC. It specifies CASRQGLAGETQYF.

This clonotype occurred a few times. V and J are TRBV7-6 and TRBJ2-5; D tentatively fits TRBD1 or TRBD2 (5 bases each). The CDR3 runs to 15 residues. Germline loops: CDR1 SGHVS, CDR2 FNYEAQ. The V end lost 2 bases, the J end lost 5 bases, and 15 bases lay between the germline ends. The CDR3 bases are TGTGCCAGCAGCTTATCCGGCCAGGGACGGGAGACCCAGTACTTC. Protein product: CASSLSGQGRETQYF.

The chain joins TRBV7-6 to TRBJ2-2; D may correspond to TRBD1 or TRBD2 (5 bases each). Germline values: CDR1 SGHVS, CDR2 FNYEAQ. V lost 5 bases and J lost 6, with 16 bases in between. This CDR3 region has 15 residues. The CDR3, as DNA: TGTGCCAGCAGCAATTTAGGGGAGTCGCCCGGGGAGCTGTTTTTT. Its protein product is CASSNLGESPGELFF. The full variable domain, with the rest looked up from reference TRBV7-6 and TRBJ2-2, is GAGVSQSPRYKVTKRGQDVALRCDPISGHVSLYWYRQALGQGPEFLTYFNYEAQQDKSGLPNDRFSAERPEGSISTLTIQRTEQRDSAMYRCASSNLGESPGELFFGEGSRLTVL.

CDR3 in DNA: TGTGCCAGCAGCTTAGGGGGCGAGCCTTCCTACGAGCAGTACTTC. Amino acids: CASSLGGEPSYEQYF. The rearrangement joins TRBV7-6 to TRBJ2-7, with D possibly TRBD1 on 5 matching bases. V was clipped by 1 base and J by 1 base, with 11 bases between them. This CDR3 is 15 amino acids long. Germline CDR1 is SGHVS and CDR2 is FNYEAQ. Together with reference TRBV7-6 and TRBJ2-7, the CDR3 gives the full variable domain: GAGVSQSPRYKVTKRGQDVALRCDPISGHVSLYWYRQALGQGPEFLTYFNYEAQQDKSGLPNDRFSAERPEGSISTLTIQRTEQRDSAMYRCASSLGGEPSYEQYFGPGTRLTVT.

This clonotype was picked up a small number of times. The V call is TRBV28, the J call TRBJ2-7, with D perhaps matching TRBD2 (6 bases). Germline CDR1 is MDHEN and CDR2 is SYDVKM. There are 15 residues in the CDR3. The V and J ends lost 8 bases and 2 bases respectively, with 19 bases between them. DNA of the CDR3: TGTGCCAGCTCGGTTGCGGCGGGGTCCACCTACGAGCAGTACTTC. It codes for CASSVAAGSTYEQYF.

The chain links TRBV6-2 or TRBV6-3 to TRBJ2-1; TRBD2 might be the D (6 bases). Germline V gene data show CDR1 as MNHEY and CDR2 as SVGEGT. This CDR3 spans 16 amino acids. Trimming pared 2 bases from V and 7 bases from J, leaving 18 bases between. The CDR3 nucleotides read TGTGCCAGCAGTTACGGCGGGGAGGTGGGTAAAAATGAGCAGTTCTTC. Protein: CASSYGGEVGKNEQFF.

This clonotype has just a few counts. This sequence joins TRBV5-1 and TRBJ2-7; 8 bases agree with TRBD1. V gave up 3 bases and J gave up 2 bases; unmatched junction bases: 10. The CDR3 length is 16 residues. Germline V gene lookup returns CDR1 SGHRS and CDR2 YFSETQ. CDR3 nucleotide sequence: TGCGCCAGCAGCTCGGAGGTCGGGACAGGAGCCTACGAGCAGTACTTC. Translated, it gives CASSSEVGTGAYEQYF.

A remark on this clonotype: One end of the junction varies from germline; a read error may be responsible. The chain has TRBV12-3 or TRBV12-4 and TRBJ1-4; D unclear. The CDR3 extends over 14 amino acids. CDR3 bases: TGTGTCAGCAGCCTAGGGTCAACTAATGAAAAACTGTTTTTT. Residues: CVSSLGSTNEKLFF.

This clonotype was observed a few times. V gene TRBV12-3 or TRBV12-4 combines with J gene TRBJ2-2; no clear D gene. The germline V and J ends were trimmed by 6 bases and 7 bases, with 9 bases remaining between them. This CDR3 spans 12 amino acids. The CDR3, as DNA: TGTGCCAGCAGCCCAAGGGTCGGGGAGCTGTTTTTT. Amino acid sequence: CASSPRVGELFF.

This clonotype has a count of ten or more. The V and J genes are TRBV29-1 and TRBJ1-4; 9 bases map to TRBD1. Germline V gives CDR1 SQVTM, CDR2 ANQGSEA. The CDR3 is 12 residues long. With V trimmed by 7 bases and J by 8 bases, 5 bases remained unmatched. This CDR3 is CSARTGEEKLFF. The CDR3 DNA follows: TGCAGCGCCCGGACAGGGGAGGAAAAACTGTTTTTT. Filled out from reference TRBV29-1 and TRBJ1-4, the complete variable domain reads SAVISQKPSRDICQRGTSLTIQCQVDSQVTMMFWYRQQPGQSLTLIATANQGSEATYESGFVIDKFPISRPNLTFSTLTVSNMSPEDSSIYLCSARTGEEKLFFGSGTQLSVL.

This clonotype came up many times. The rearrangement joins TRBV7-9 to TRBJ2-4, with 11 bases identical to TRBD2. With V trimmed by 5 bases and J by 2 bases, 8 bases remained unmatched. The CDR3 spans 17 residues. From germline, CDR1 is SEHNR and CDR2 FQNEAQ (reference sequence). The CDR3 DNA follows: TGTGCCAGCAGCAACCGACTAGCGGGAATTACCAAAAACATTCAGTACTTC. As protein: CASSNRLAGITKNIQYF.

The chain carries TRBV5-1 and TRBJ2-3; unclear D gene. The germline V gene encodes CDR1 SGHRS and CDR2 YFSETQ. Between the trimmed V and J ends, which lost 0 bases and 2 bases, there was a span of 7 bases. The CDR3 length is 14 residues. The CDR3 DNA reads TGCGCCAGCAGCTTGGCTAAAGTCACAGATACGCAGTATTTT. Protein sequence: CASSLAKVTDTQYF.